This record looks at one T cell receptor (beta chain) sequence and its context. Its antigen is still unknown. Germline V CDR1 and CDR2: SNHLY, FYNNEI. The CDR3 loop spans 14 amino acids. Trimming took off 2 bases at V and 0 bases at J, with 8 bases between the two ends. Healthy HIV-negative adults with no recent acute infections or vaccinations were recruited as donors. The data were taken from a study of shared clonotypes between healthy human individuals. Overall study findings and caveats: Read depth was anticipated to influence clonotype sharing among donors. Shared across a few donors were about 4.6% of the naive CD4 clonotypes. A generally larger estimated richness was seen in naive subsets than in memory subsets.

Data came from immunoSEQ multiplex PCR; TCRdb stores just in-frame clones and leaves some out. The table includes 2 million to 2.5 million clones, roughly 95% detected once. The TCR sequence derives from a man between 18 and 35 years old in good health. The sequencing sample was made of naive CD4+ T cells sorted from blood. Subset given: CD45RA+ positively selected. The chain carries TRBV2 and TRBJ2-7, with D unresolved. CDR3 residues: CASSEQVSSYEQYF. In DNA form, the CDR3 reads TGTGCCAGCAGTGAACAGGTCAGCTCCTACGAGCAGTACTTC.